The 3 T cell receptor beta chains below were found in one sample sequenced in a study of cytomegalovirus exposure and HLA in healthy donors. The primer mix had 60 Vbeta and 13 Jbeta primers. Libraries were prepared by immunoSEQ multiplex PCR; TCRdb keeps only in-frame clonotypes and omits some of them. The sample lists around 99,000 clones, under 85% occurring once. The sequenced sample consisted of PBMCs. The source is a male donor in good health and CMV-seronegative.

As DNA, the CDR3 is TGTGCCAGCAGGGGGACGATTAAAGGGACTAAAGCCAAAAACATTCAGTACTTC. Translating gives CASRGTIKGTKAKNIQYF. The rearrangement uses TRBV2 and TRBJ2-4, with TRBD2 matching over 7 bases. The length of the CDR3 is 18 residues. Looked up from germline, CDR1 is SNHLY and CDR2 is FYNNEI. The V segment lost 6 bases and the J segment 0 bases; nucleotides outside the gene matches: 14.

This chain uses TRBV25-1 with TRBJ2-5; 8 bases match TRBD1. CDR1 is MGHDK and CDR2 is SYGVNS in the germline V gene. The CDR3 has 14 residues. V lost 5 bases, J lost 3 bases, and 5 bases stayed unmatched. The CDR3 loop is CASSRPGGEETQYF. CDR3 DNA sequence: TGTGCCAGCAGTCGGCCAGGGGGCGAAGAGACCCAGTACTTC.

In this sample, this clone turned up a few times. The rearrangement uses TRBV5-6 and TRBJ2-5, with TRBD2 matching 7 bases. The V gene end was trimmed by 2 bases and the J gene end by 0 bases; junction bases not matched to a gene: 7. The CDR3 sequence is 16 residues long. Germline loops: CDR1 SGHDT, CDR2 YYEEEE. DNA for the CDR3: TGTGCCAGCAGCTTTTTAAGCGGGATGTACCAAGAGACCCAGTACTTC. This gives the protein CASSFLSGMYQETQYF.